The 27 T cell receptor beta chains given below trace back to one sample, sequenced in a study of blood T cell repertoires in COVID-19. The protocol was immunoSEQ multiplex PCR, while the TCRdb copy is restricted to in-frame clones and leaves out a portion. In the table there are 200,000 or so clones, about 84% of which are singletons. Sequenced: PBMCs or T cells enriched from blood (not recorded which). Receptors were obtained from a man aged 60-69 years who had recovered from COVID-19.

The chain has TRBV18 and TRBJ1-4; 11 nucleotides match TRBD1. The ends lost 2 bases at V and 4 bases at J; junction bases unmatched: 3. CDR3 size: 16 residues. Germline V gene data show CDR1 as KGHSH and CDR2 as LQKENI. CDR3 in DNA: TGTGCCAGCTCACCAGGGACAGGGGGAGATAATGAAAAACTGTTTTTT. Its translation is CASSPGTGGDNEKLFF.

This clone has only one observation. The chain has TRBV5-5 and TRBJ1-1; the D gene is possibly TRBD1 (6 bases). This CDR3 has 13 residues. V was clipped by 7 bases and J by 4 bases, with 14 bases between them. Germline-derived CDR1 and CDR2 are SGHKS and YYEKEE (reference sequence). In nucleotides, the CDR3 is TGTGCCAGCGAACAGGGAAGGGGCACTGAAGCTTTCTTT. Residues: CASEQGRGTEAFF.

The CDR3 is CASSLGQARLNTEAFF. The CDR3 region has the DNA TGTGCCAGCTCACTGGGACAGGCAAGATTGAACACTGAAGCTTTCTTT. The chain recombines TRBV18 with TRBJ1-1, with 8 bases that match TRBD1. Per germline, CDR1 KGHSH and CDR2 LQKENI. J gave up 0 bases and V 4 bases, and 7 bases lay outside the gene matches. The CDR3 is made up of 16 amino acids. Variable domain in full (rest from reference TRBV18 and TRBJ1-1): NAGVMQNPRHLVRRRGQEARLRCSPMKGHSHVYWYRQLPEEGLKFMVYLQKENIIDESGMPKERFSAEFPKEGPSILRIQQVVRGDSAAYFCASSLGQARLNTEAFFGQGTRLTVV.

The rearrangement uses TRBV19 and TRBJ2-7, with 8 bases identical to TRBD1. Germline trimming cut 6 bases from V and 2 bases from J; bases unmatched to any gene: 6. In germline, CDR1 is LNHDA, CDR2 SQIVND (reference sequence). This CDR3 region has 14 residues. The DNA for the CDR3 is TGTGCCAGTAGGGTGGCAGGGGGCCCCTACGAGCAGTACTTC. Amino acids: CASRVAGGPYEQYF.

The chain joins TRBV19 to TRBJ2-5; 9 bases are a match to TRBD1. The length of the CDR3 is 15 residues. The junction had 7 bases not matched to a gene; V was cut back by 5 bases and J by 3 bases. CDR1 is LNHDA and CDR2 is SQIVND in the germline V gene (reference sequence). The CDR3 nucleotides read TGTGCCAGTAGTCTTTCAACAGGGGGCGAAGAGACCCAGTACTTC. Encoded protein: CASSLSTGGEETQYF.

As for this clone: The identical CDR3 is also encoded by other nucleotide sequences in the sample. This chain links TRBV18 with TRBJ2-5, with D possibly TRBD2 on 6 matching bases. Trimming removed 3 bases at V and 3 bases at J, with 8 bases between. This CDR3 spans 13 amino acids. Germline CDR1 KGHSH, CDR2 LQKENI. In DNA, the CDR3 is TGTGCCAGCTCACCGGGACTTGAAGAGACCCAGTACTTC. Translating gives CASSPGLEETQYF. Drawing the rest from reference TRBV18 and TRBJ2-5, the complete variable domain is NAGVMQNPRHLVRRRGQEARLRCSPMKGHSHVYWYRQLPEEGLKFMVYLQKENIIDESGMPKERFSAEFPKEGPSILRIQQVVRGDSAAYFCASSPGLEETQYFGPGTRLLVL.

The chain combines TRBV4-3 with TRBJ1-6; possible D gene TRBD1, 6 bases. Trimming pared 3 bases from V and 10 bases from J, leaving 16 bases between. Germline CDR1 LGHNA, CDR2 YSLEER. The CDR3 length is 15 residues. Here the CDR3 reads CASSQDGGYRSPLHF. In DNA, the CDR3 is TGCGCCAGCAGCCAGGATGGGGGCTATAGGTCACCCCTCCACTTT.

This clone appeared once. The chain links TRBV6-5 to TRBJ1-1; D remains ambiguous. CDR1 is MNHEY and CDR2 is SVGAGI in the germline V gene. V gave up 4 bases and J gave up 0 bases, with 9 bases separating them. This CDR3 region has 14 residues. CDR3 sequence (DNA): TGTGCCAGCAGTTTCTCGAGCATGAACACTGAAGCTTTCTTT. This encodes CASSFSSMNTEAFF.

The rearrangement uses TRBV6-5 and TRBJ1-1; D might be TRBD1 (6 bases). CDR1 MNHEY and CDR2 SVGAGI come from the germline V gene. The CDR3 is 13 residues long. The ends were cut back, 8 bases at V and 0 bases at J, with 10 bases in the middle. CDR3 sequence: CASGRDMNTEAFF. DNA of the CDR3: TGTGCCAGCGGCCGGGACATGAACACTGAAGCTTTCTTT.

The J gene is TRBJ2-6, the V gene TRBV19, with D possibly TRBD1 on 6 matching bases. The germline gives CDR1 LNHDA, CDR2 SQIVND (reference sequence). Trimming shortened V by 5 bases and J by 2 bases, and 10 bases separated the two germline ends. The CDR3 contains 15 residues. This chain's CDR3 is CASSSDRTGANVLTF. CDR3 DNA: TGTGCCAGTAGTTCGGACAGAACTGGGGCCAACGTCCTGACTTTC.

In DNA, the CDR3 is TGTGCCAGCAGTTTTATTCAGGGCTCCTACAATGAGCAGTTCTTC. This sequence encodes CASSFIQGSYNEQFF. The chain recombines TRBV6-5 with TRBJ2-1; possible D gene TRBD1, 5 bases. The CDR3 contains 15 residues. The germline gives CDR1 MNHEY, CDR2 SVGAGI. Trimming stripped 4 bases from V and 0 bases from J, with 10 bases between.

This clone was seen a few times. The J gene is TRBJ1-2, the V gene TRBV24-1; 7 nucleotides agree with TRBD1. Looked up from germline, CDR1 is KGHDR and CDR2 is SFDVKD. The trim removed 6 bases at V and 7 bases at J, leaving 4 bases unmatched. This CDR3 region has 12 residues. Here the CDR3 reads CATSTGDSGYTF. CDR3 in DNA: TGTGCCACCAGTACAGGGGACAGTGGCTACACCTTC.

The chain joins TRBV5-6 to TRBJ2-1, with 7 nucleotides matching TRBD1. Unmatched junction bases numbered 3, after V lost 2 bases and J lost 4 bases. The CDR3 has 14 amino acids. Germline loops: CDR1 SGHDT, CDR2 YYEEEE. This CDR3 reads CASSFGTVYNEQFF. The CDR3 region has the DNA TGTGCCAGCAGCTTCGGGACAGTTTACAATGAGCAGTTCTTC.

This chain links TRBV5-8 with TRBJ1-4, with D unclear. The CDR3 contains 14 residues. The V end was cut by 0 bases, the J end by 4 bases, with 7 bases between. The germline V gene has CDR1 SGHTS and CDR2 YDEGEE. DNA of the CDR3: TGTGCCAGCAGCTTGGTAGCAGTTAATGAAAAACTGTTTTTT. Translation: CASSLVAVNEKLFF.

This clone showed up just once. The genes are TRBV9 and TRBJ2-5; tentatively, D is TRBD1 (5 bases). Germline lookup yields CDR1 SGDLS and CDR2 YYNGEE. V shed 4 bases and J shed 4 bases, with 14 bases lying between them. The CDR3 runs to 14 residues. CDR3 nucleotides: TGTGCCAGCAGCCGAGCAGGGATTGGAGAGACCCAGTACTTC. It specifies CASSRAGIGETQYF.

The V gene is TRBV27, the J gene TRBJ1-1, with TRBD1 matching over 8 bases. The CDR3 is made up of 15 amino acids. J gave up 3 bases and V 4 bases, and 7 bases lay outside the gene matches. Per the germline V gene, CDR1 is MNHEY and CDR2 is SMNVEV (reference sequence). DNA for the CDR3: TGTGCCAGCAGTTACCAGGGACAGGTGCACACTGAAGCTTTCTTT. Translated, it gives CASSYQGQVHTEAFF.

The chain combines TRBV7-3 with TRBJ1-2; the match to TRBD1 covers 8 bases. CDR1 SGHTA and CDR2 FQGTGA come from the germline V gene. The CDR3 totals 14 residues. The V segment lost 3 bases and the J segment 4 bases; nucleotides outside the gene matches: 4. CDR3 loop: CASSLTGAGYGYTF. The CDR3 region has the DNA TGTGCCAGCAGCTTGACAGGGGCCGGCTATGGCTACACCTTC.

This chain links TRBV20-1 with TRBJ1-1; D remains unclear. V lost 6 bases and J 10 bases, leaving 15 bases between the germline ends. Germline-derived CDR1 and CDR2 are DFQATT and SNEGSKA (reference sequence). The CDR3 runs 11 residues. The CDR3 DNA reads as TGCAGTGCACTGGGTGAGGATGGAGCTTTCTTT. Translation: CSALGEDGAFF.

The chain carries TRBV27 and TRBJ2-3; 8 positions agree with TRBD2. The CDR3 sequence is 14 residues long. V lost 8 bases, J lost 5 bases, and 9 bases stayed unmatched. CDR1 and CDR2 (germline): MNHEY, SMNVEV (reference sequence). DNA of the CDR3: TGTGCCAGCCGTACGGGGGGGATTGGAGATACGCAGTATTTT. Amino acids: CASRTGGIGDTQYF.

The CDR3 reads CASSEDVLGLAAAYNEQFF. The CDR3 DNA follows: TGTGCCAGCAGTGAAGATGTGTTGGGGCTAGCGGCTGCCTACAATGAGCAGTTCTTC. V usage is TRBV6-1 and J usage is TRBJ2-1; TRBD2 aligns across 7 bases. CDR1 is MNHNS and CDR2 is SASEGT in the germline V gene. Germline trimming cut 1 base from V and 2 bases from J; bases unmatched to any gene: 14. The CDR3 spans 19 residues.

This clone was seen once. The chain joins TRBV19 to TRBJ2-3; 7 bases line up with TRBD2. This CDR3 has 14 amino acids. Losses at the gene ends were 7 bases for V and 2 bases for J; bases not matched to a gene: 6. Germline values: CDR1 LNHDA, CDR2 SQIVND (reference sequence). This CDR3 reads CASTLRGDTDTQYF. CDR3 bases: TGTGCCAGTACCCTCCGGGGGGACACAGATACGCAGTATTTT.

The CDR3 reads CASGVSGAPNEKLFF. The CDR3 bases are TGTGCCAGCGGAGTTTCAGGGGCCCCCAATGAAAAACTGTTTTTT. V is TRBV27 and J is TRBJ1-4; D possibly corresponds to TRBD1 (6 bases). V was clipped by 8 bases and J by 5 bases, with 18 bases between them. In germline, CDR1 is MNHEY, CDR2 SMNVEV (reference sequence). The CDR3 covers 15 residues.

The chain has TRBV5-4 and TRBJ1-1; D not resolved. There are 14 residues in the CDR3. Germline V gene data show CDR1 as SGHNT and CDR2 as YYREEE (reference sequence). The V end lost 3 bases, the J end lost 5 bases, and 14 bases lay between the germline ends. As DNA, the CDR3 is TGTGCCAGCAGCTCAGACACCACTCTGACTGAAGCTTTCTTT. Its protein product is CASSSDTTLTEAFF.

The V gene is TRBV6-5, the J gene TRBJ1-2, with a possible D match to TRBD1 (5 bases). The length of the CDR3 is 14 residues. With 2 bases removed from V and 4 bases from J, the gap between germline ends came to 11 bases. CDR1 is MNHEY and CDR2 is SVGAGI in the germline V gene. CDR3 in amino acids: CASSYTGAGYGYTF. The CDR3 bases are TGTGCCAGCAGTTACACTGGGGCCGGCTATGGCTACACCTTC.

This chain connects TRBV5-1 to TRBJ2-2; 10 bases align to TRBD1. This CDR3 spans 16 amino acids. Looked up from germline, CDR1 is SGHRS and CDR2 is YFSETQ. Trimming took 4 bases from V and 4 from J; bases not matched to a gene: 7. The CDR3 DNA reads TGCGCCAGCAGCCTGACAGGGGGCGTGGGCACCGGGGAGCTGTTTTTT. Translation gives CASSLTGGVGTGELFF.

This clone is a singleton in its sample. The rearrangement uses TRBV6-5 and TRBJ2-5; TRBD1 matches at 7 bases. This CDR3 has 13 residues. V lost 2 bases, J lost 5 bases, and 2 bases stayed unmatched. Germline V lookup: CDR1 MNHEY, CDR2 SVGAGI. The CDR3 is CASSYDRVETQYF. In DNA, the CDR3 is TGTGCCAGCAGTTACGACAGGGTGGAGACCCAGTACTTC.

DNA for the CDR3: TGTGCCAGCAGCCTCGGTATGACACCCCTCCACTTT. Amino acids: CASSLGMTPLHF. This chain links TRBV5-8 with TRBJ1-6; D gene uncertain. Germline V CDR1 and CDR2: SGHTS, YDEGEE. This CDR3 has 12 amino acids. The germline V and J ends were trimmed by 4 bases and 11 bases, with 10 bases remaining between them.